This T cell receptor (beta chain) was identified in a study of blood T cell repertoires in COVID-19. The CDR3 has 17 residues. The junction had 15 bases not matched to a gene; V was cut back by 3 bases and J by 3 bases. Germline assignment: CDR1 SGDLS and CDR2 YYNGEE. Clones were read by immunoSEQ multiplex PCR, and TCRdb kept only the in-frame ones, dropping some. The table includes about 200,000 clones, 75% to 90% detected once. This clonotype was sampled from a man aged 40-50 years who had recovered from COVID-19. The gene calls are TRBV9 and TRBJ2-7; 7 bases fit TRBD1. The sequenced sample was PBMCs or T cells enriched from blood (not recorded which). CDR3 DNA sequence: TGTGCCAGCAGCGCGGATCCGGGACAGAGACTCGTCTACGAGCAGTACTTC. Protein sequence: CASSADPGQRLVYEQYF. The full variable domain, completed using reference TRBV9 and TRBJ2-7, is DSGVTQTPKHLITATGQRVTLRCSPRSGDLSVYWYQQSLDQGLQFLIQYYNGEERAKGNILERFSAQQFPDLHSELNLSSLELGDSALYFCASSADPGQRLVYEQYFGPGTRLTVT.